The 27 T cell receptor beta chains below all came from one sample that was sequenced in a study of technical replicates of blood from a few donors. Clones were sequenced by immunoSEQ multiplex PCR, and TCRdb holds only the in-frame ones, with some missing. This table holds under 80,000 clones, approximately 96% found once. Source material: T cells isolated from PBMCs. Source of these receptors: a human donor in good health.

With regard to this clone: The junction shows a germline mismatch at one end, possibly a read error. The chain links TRBV7-7 to TRBJ2-2; TRBD2 aligns across 9 bases. CDR3 size: 18 residues. Germline CDR1 and CDR2: SSHAT and FNYEAQ (reference sequence). The CDR3 reads CASSLTSGSRENTGELFF. In nucleotides, the CDR3 is TGTGCTAGCAGCTTAACTAGCGGGTCACGAGAAAACACCGGGGAGCTGTTTTTT.

This clone was seen a few times. The chain has TRBV7-6 and TRBJ2-7; D is ambiguous. The V end was cut by 5 bases, the J end by 0 bases, with 11 bases between. The CDR3 is 14 residues long. Germline V lookup: CDR1 SGHVS, CDR2 FNYEAQ. The CDR3 loop is CASSRGYRSYEQYF. The DNA for the CDR3 is TGTGCCAGCAGCCGCGGATACCGCTCCTACGAGCAGTACTTC.

This clone has just one count. The chain has TRBV28 and TRBJ2-7; 9 positions agree with TRBD2. Per the germline V gene, CDR1 is MDHEN and CDR2 is SYDVKM. This CDR3 comprises 14 residues. Trimming cost V 6 bases and J 0 bases; bases outside gene matches: 3. This CDR3 is CASRSGGSSYEQYF. CDR3 nucleotides: TGTGCCAGCAGAAGCGGGGGGAGCTCCTACGAGCAGTACTTC.

The V call is TRBV18, the J call TRBJ2-5; D is possibly TRBD2 (5 bases). With 3 bases removed from V and 2 bases from J, the gap between germline ends came to 10 bases. CDR3 size: 14 residues. CDR1 and CDR2 from the germline V gene are KGHSH and LQKENI. This CDR3 is CASSPGVVQETQYF. The CDR3 nucleotides read TGTGCCAGCTCACCCGGGGTGGTTCAAGAGACCCAGTACTTC. Complete variable domain (other parts from reference TRBV18 and TRBJ2-5): NAGVMQNPRHLVRRRGQEARLRCSPMKGHSHVYWYRQLPEEGLKFMVYLQKENIIDESGMPKERFSAEFPKEGPSILRIQQVVRGDSAAYFCASSPGVVQETQYFGPGTRLLVL.

The V and J genes are TRBV4-1 and TRBJ2-7; 7 bases line up with TRBD1. The CDR3 is made up of 17 amino acids. Germline V lookup: CDR1 MGHRA, CDR2 YSYEKL. V shed 2 bases, J shed 2 bases, and the junction held 12 bases outside the gene matches. CDR3 sequence: CASSQLSGTALTYEQYF. CDR3 DNA sequence: TGCGCCAGCAGCCAATTGTCCGGGACAGCCCTTACCTACGAGCAGTACTTC.

This clone was seen once. The chain recombines TRBV7-2 with TRBJ2-7, with TRBD2 as a possible D gene (5 bases). Germline V CDR1 and CDR2: SGHTA, FQGNSA. The V and J ends lost 5 bases and 3 bases respectively, with 14 bases between them. The CDR3 extends over 14 amino acids. The CDR3 DNA follows: TGTGCCAGCAGCGGAGGCCGGATTTTCTACGAGCAGTACTTC. This gives the protein CASSGGRIFYEQYF.

The genes are TRBV27 and TRBJ2-7; 9 positions agree with TRBD1. V gave up 5 bases and J gave up 5 bases; unmatched junction bases: 7. This CDR3 is 14 amino acids long. Germline V lookup: CDR1 MNHEY, CDR2 SMNVEV (reference sequence). CDR3 residues: CASSPANRGHEQYF. The CDR3 region has the DNA TGTGCCAGCAGTCCAGCTAACAGGGGGCACGAGCAGTACTTC.

The V and J genes are TRBV5-1 and TRBJ1-4, with D perhaps TRBD1 (5 bases). CDR1 is SGHRS, CDR2 YFSETQ, per germline. This CDR3 region has 16 residues. With 5 bases removed from V and 8 bases from J, the gap between germline ends came to 22 bases. The CDR3 loop reads CASSSNSGMGKEKLFF. CDR3 DNA sequence: TGCGCCAGCAGTTCTAACTCAGGGATGGGAAAAGAAAAACTGTTTTTT.

The genes are TRBV14 and TRBJ1-2; no reliable D call. V lost 4 bases and J 3 bases, leaving 15 bases between the germline ends. This CDR3 spans 15 amino acids. Germline CDR1 reads SGHDN; CDR2 reads FVKESK. The CDR3: CASSPSQSGYYGYTF. The CDR3 coding sequence is TGTGCCAGCAGCCCTTCCCAGTCGGGGTACTATGGCTACACCTTC.

The chain links TRBV2 to TRBJ2-5; perhaps TRBD1 as D (6 bases). The germline V gene has CDR1 SNHLY and CDR2 FYNNEI. V was trimmed by 8 bases and J by 2 bases, leaving 12 bases between them. CDR3 length equals 13 residues. In DNA form, the CDR3 reads TGTGCCAGCGGGGGACACGAACAAGAGACCCAGTACTTC. Encoded protein: CASGGHEQETQYF.

The CDR3 is CATSGWGLAGDEQFF. The CDR3 region has the DNA TGTGCCACCAGCGGATGGGGACTAGCAGGCGATGAGCAGTTCTTC. The V call is TRBV15, the J call TRBJ2-1; 9 nucleotides align to TRBD2. This CDR3 has 15 amino acids. Per germline, CDR1 LNHNV and CDR2 YYDKDF (reference sequence). The V gene end was trimmed by 5 bases and the J gene end by 8 bases; junction bases not matched to a gene: 10.

The V and J genes are TRBV19 and TRBJ2-7; D call uncertain. CDR3 length equals 11 residues. V was trimmed by 6 bases and J by 2 bases, leaving 5 bases between them. Germline assignment: CDR1 LNHDA and CDR2 SQIVND (reference sequence). The CDR3 here is CASSNTYEQYF. In DNA form, the CDR3 reads TGTGCCAGTAGCAACACCTACGAGCAGTACTTC.

The J gene is TRBJ2-7, the V gene TRBV7-8; possibly TRBD1 for D (6 bases). Germline values: CDR1 SGHVS, CDR2 FQNEAQ. The CDR3 contains 16 residues. V gave up 1 base and J gave up 0 bases, with 13 bases separating them. Here the CDR3 reads CASSLGGRTVSYEQYF. CDR3 DNA: TGTGCCAGCAGCTTAGGGGGAAGGACAGTCTCCTACGAGCAGTACTTC.

The J gene is TRBJ1-4, the V gene TRBV11-3; 9 bases are shared with TRBD1. Per germline, CDR1 SGHNT and CDR2 YENEEA. CDR3 length: 16 residues. V lost 1 base to trimming and J lost 7 bases; unmatched junction nucleotides: 7. As DNA, the CDR3 is TGTGCCAGCAGCTTAGCCCACAGGGGGCCGTTTGAAAAACTGTTTTTT. Protein product: CASSLAHRGPFEKLFF.

The V and J genes are TRBV6-5 and TRBJ1-1; D possibly corresponds to TRBD1 (5 bases). Germline lookup yields CDR1 MNHEY and CDR2 SVGAGI. The CDR3 covers 13 residues. Trimming left V 2 bases short and J 5 bases short, with 9 bases between. The CDR3 DNA follows: TGTGCCAGCAGTTACGCGGGGGTTACTGAAGCTTTCTTT. Its translation: CASSYAGVTEAFF.

The chain has TRBV6-1 and TRBJ2-7; 11 bases map to TRBD2. Trimming at V came to 7 bases and at J to 6 bases, leaving 8 bases not matched to a gene. The CDR3 runs to 14 residues. Per the germline V gene, CDR1 is MNHNS and CDR2 is SASEGT. The CDR3 loop reads CASTGTSGPREQYF. The DNA for the CDR3 is TGTGCCAGCACCGGGACTAGCGGCCCCCGCGAGCAGTACTTC.

The chain couples TRBV18 to TRBJ2-7; a possible D gene is TRBD2 (6 bases). In germline, CDR1 is KGHSH, CDR2 LQKENI. The ends were cut back, 3 bases at V and 2 bases at J, with 17 bases in the middle. The CDR3 sequence is 16 residues long. CDR3 sequence: CASSPVREARAYEQYF. CDR3 bases: TGTGCCAGCTCACCGGTCAGGGAGGCTAGGGCCTACGAGCAGTACTTC. Full variable domain (rest looked up from reference TRBV18 and TRBJ2-7): NAGVMQNPRHLVRRRGQEARLRCSPMKGHSHVYWYRQLPEEGLKFMVYLQKENIIDESGMPKERFSAEFPKEGPSILRIQQVVRGDSAAYFCASSPVREARAYEQYFGPGTRLTVT.

V usage is TRBV30 and J usage is TRBJ2-4; 7 nucleotides match TRBD1. The CDR3 is 11 amino acids. J gave up 11 bases and V 1 base, and 2 bases lay outside the gene matches. The germline gives CDR1 GTSNPN, CDR2 SVGIG (reference sequence). CDR3 in amino acids: CAWSGGQLQYF. The CDR3 DNA sequence: TGTGCCTGGAGTGGGGGACAGCTTCAGTACTTC.

V is TRBV9 and J is TRBJ2-7; 8 bases align to TRBD2. Trimming at V came to 3 bases and at J to 3 bases, leaving 2 bases not matched to a gene. This CDR3 has 13 amino acids. The germline V gene encodes CDR1 SGDLS and CDR2 YYNGEE. CDR3 sequence (DNA): TGTGCCAGCAGCGAAGGGACTAGCTACGAGCAGTACTTC. It encodes CASSEGTSYEQYF.

DNA for the CDR3: TGCGCCAGCAGCTTGGCTAGCGGGGTCTCCTACGAGCAGTACTTC. Protein: CASSLASGVSYEQYF. The chain has TRBV5-1 and TRBJ2-7; TRBD2 aligns across 9 bases. CDR1 is SGHRS, CDR2 YFSETQ, per germline. This CDR3 contains 15 residues. Unmatched junction bases numbered 1, after V lost 0 bases and J lost 0 bases.

J is TRBJ2-2 and V is TRBV15; TRBD1 agrees at 9 bases. The CDR3 extends over 18 amino acids. J gave up 0 bases and V 3 bases, and 8 bases lay outside the gene matches. Germline values: CDR1 LNHNV, CDR2 YYDKDF (reference sequence). As DNA, the CDR3 is TGTGCCACCAGCAGTCGAATTAGACAGGGGGCGAACACCGGGGAGCTGTTTTTT. Protein sequence: CATSSRIRQGANTGELFF. The entire variable domain, with the rest obtained from reference TRBV15 and TRBJ2-2, is as follows: DAMVIQNPRYQVTQFGKPVTLSCSQTLNHNVMYWYQQKSSQAPKLLFHYYDKDFNNEADTPDNFQSRRPNTSFCFLDIRSPGLGDTAMYLCATSSRIRQGANTGELFFGEGSRLTVL.

The gene calls are TRBV7-2 and TRBJ2-7; D is ambiguous. In germline, CDR1 is SGHTA, CDR2 FQGNSA. The CDR3 loop spans 13 amino acids. With 3 bases removed from V and 0 bases from J, the gap between germline ends came to 6 bases. In nucleotides, the CDR3 is TGTGCCAGCAGCTTTGTCAGCTCCTACGAGCAGTACTTC. It yields the protein CASSFVSSYEQYF.

The CDR3 DNA reads TGTGCCAGCAGCTATTGGAGAGGAGGGACTGAAGCTTTCTTT. It codes for CASSYWRGGTEAFF. The rearrangement uses TRBV7-9 and TRBJ1-1; D not certain. The CDR3 has 14 amino acids. In germline, CDR1 is SEHNR, CDR2 FQNEAQ (reference sequence). V was clipped by 4 bases and J by 5 bases, with 14 bases between them.

This sequence joins TRBV25-1 and TRBJ1-6, with a weak D call TRBD1 (5 bases). V was shortened by 4 bases and J by 10 bases, with 17 bases between the two germline ends. The CDR3 extends over 15 amino acids. Germline V gene sequence: CDR1 MGHDK, CDR2 SYGVNS. CDR3 nucleotide sequence: TGTGCCAGCAGTGGTGTTACAGGTGCCAACTCACCCCTCCACTTT. Its protein product is CASSGVTGANSPLHF.

This clone was detected a few times. The chain links TRBV7-9 to TRBJ2-3; D is ambiguous. Trimming removed 5 bases at V and 5 bases at J, with 14 bases between. The CDR3 extends over 14 amino acids. Germline V gives CDR1 SEHNR, CDR2 FQNEAQ (reference sequence). The CDR3 loop is CASSPRVGLDTQYF. CDR3 DNA sequence: TGTGCCAGCAGCCCGAGAGTCGGGTTAGATACGCAGTATTTT.

The chain carries TRBV19 and TRBJ2-1; TRBD2 matches 7 bases. CDR3 length: 14 amino acids. The germline V gene has CDR1 LNHDA and CDR2 SQIVND (reference sequence). V was pared by 1 base and J by 9 bases, with 6 bases of the junction left unmatched. CDR3 protein: CASSIVRASGEQFF. The DNA of the CDR3 is TGTGCCAGTAGTATAGTACGGGCTAGCGGTGAGCAGTTCTTC. The full variable domain, completed using reference TRBV19 and TRBJ2-1, is DGGITQSPKYLFRKEGQNVTLSCEQNLNHDAMYWYRQDPGQGLRLIYYSQIVNDFQKGDIAEGYSVSREKKESFPLTVTSAQKNPTAFYLCASSIVRASGEQFFGPGTRLTVL.

The V call is TRBV11-2, the J call TRBJ2-2; D not resolved. The CDR3 is 15 amino acids. Germline V gene lookup returns CDR1 SGHAT and CDR2 FQNNGV. Trimming cost V 1 base and J 1 base, with 7 bases left between them. The DNA for the CDR3 is TGTGCCAGCAGCTTAGTCTCAGGGAACACCGGGGAGCTGTTTTTT. Protein: CASSLVSGNTGELFF.